Below, 14 T cell receptor beta chains from the same sample are listed, as sequenced in a study of OX40 agonist ivuxolimab in advanced cancers. The repertoire was sequenced with immunoSEQ multiplex PCR; TCRdb's copy has only in-frame clones and lacks some. The sample records around 27,000 clones, 84% being singletons. Sequenced material: CD4+ or CD8+ T cells sorted from blood, taken in a trial of the OX40 agonist ivuxolimab. The origin of the receptors is an adult with an advanced solid tumor such as melanoma, head and neck, liver or kidney cancer.

The chain joins TRBV11-2 to TRBJ2-7; 7 bases agree with TRBD1. Germline V gives CDR1 SGHAT, CDR2 FQNNGV. V dropped 4 bases and J dropped 6; count of bases not matched to a gene: 12. This CDR3 region has 15 residues. In nucleotides, the CDR3 is TGTGCCAGCAGCTACACCGGGACAGACATCGGCGAGCAGTACTTC. This codes for CASSYTGTDIGEQYF.

The chain recombines TRBV9 with TRBJ2-3, with D perhaps TRBD1 (5 bases). Trimming took 4 bases from V and 6 from J, leaving 15 bases between them. The CDR3 runs 14 residues. Germline loops: CDR1 SGDLS, CDR2 YYNGEE. CDR3 sequence: CASSPSDSWDTQYF. CDR3 DNA sequence: TGTGCCAGCAGCCCTTCTGACAGCTGGGATACGCAGTATTTT.

This sequence joins TRBV9 and TRBJ2-7; 7 nucleotides match TRBD2. The V segment lost 3 bases and the J segment 5 bases; nucleotides outside the gene matches: 5. The CDR3 consists of 13 residues. CDR1 SGDLS and CDR2 YYNGEE come from the germline V gene. The CDR3 DNA sequence: TGTGCCAGCAGCGGGACTAGGTCCCACGAGCAGTACTTC. Translating gives CASSGTRSHEQYF.

As to this clone: This sample also contains other DNA sequences that code for the same CDR3. CDR3 coding DNA: TGTGCCAGTAGTATAGGAGCCCTCGGGAATGAGCAGTTCTTC. This translates into CASSIGALGNEQFF. V and J are TRBV19 and TRBJ2-1, with D hard to call. Germline values: CDR1 LNHDA, CDR2 SQIVND (reference sequence). CDR3 length: 14 residues. V gave up 1 base and J gave up 7 bases, with 11 bases separating them.

The genes are TRBV29-1 and TRBJ1-2, with TRBD1 matching over 9 bases. V shed 4 bases and J 3 bases; nucleotides not matched to a gene: 9. The CDR3 has 15 amino acids. Germline V CDR1 and CDR2: SQVTM, ANQGSEA. CDR3 loop: CSVGPGQGSDYGYTF. DNA for the CDR3: TGCAGCGTTGGACCGGGACAGGGTTCGGACTATGGCTACACCTTC.

The CDR3 DNA reads as TGTGCCAGCAGCCAGGGGTCCTACCAAGAGACCCAGTACTTC. It encodes CASSQGSYQETQYF. V usage is TRBV6-5 and J usage is TRBJ2-5; possibly TRBD1 for D (6 bases). CDR3 size: 14 residues. The V gene's germline CDR1 is MNHEY and CDR2 SVGAGI. The V gene lost 6 bases and the J gene lost 0 bases, with 11 bases spanning the gap.

The rearrangement joins TRBV6-5 to TRBJ1-1, with D unclear. The CDR3 totals 12 residues. Trimming stripped 8 bases from V and 6 bases from J, with 13 bases between. Looked up from germline, CDR1 is MNHEY and CDR2 is SVGAGI. The chain's CDR3 is CASGSEFAEAFF. The CDR3 DNA follows: TGTGCCAGCGGAAGCGAGTTCGCTGAAGCTTTCTTT.

The chain has TRBV4-1 and TRBJ2-5; tentative D call: TRBD2 (5 bases). This CDR3 spans 14 amino acids. Germline V gene sequence: CDR1 MGHRA, CDR2 YSYEKL. Trimming pared 3 bases from V and 3 bases from J, leaving 11 bases between. DNA for the CDR3: TGCGCCAGCAGCCATCAACTAGGAGAAGAGACCCAGTACTTC. Translating gives CASSHQLGEETQYF.

The chain joins TRBV14 to TRBJ2-7; D ambiguous. CDR1 is SGHDN and CDR2 is FVKESK in the germline V gene. Trimming took off 0 bases at V and 6 bases at J, with 6 bases between the two ends. The CDR3 runs to 12 residues. The CDR3 sequence is CASSQDPIEQYF. The DNA of the CDR3 is TGTGCCAGCAGCCAAGATCCCATCGAGCAGTACTTC.

The chain has TRBV6-4 and TRBJ2-5; 9 bases are shared with TRBD1. Germline lookup yields CDR1 MRHNA and CDR2 SNTAGT. The CDR3 is made up of 15 amino acids. J was trimmed by 2 bases and V by 5 bases; bases with no gene match: 6. The CDR3 here is CASSTGTGTQETQYF. The CDR3 DNA is TGTGCCAGCAGTACCGGGACAGGGACTCAAGAGACCCAGTACTTC.

The J gene is TRBJ2-5, the V gene TRBV4-1; 10 bases map to TRBD2. The V gene's germline CDR1 is MGHRA and CDR2 YSYEKL. CDR3 size: 19 residues. Trimming removed 0 bases from V and 0 bases from J; junction bases left unmatched: 10. The CDR3 sequence is CASSQEVMTSGPYQETQYF. Here the CDR3 DNA reads TGCGCCAGCAGCCAAGAAGTTATGACTAGCGGGCCGTACCAAGAGACCCAGTACTTC.

This sequence joins TRBV4-3 and TRBJ2-1; unclear D gene. The CDR3 is made up of 13 amino acids. The germline CDR1 and CDR2 sequences are LGHNA and YSLEER. Trimming cost V 3 bases and J 8 bases, with 11 bases left between them. The DNA for the CDR3 is TGCGCCAGCAGCCAGGATAGCTCCGATGAGCAGTTCTTC. Translating gives CASSQDSSDEQFF.

In regard to this clone: Other DNA variants within this sample encode the same CDR3. The rearrangement uses TRBV19 and TRBJ2-1; no definite D call. Deletions cut 8 bases from V and 7 bases from J, with 6 bases between. The CDR3 has 10 amino acids. Germline CDR1 and CDR2: LNHDA and SQIVND (reference sequence). CDR3 bases: TGTGCCAGTTCGTCGAATGAGCAGTTCTTC. Its protein product is CASSSNEQFF.

V is TRBV4-2 and J is TRBJ2-7, with a weak D call TRBD2 (5 bases). V was clipped by 0 bases and J by 6 bases, with 15 bases between them. There are 15 residues in the CDR3. Germline V gene data show CDR1 as LGHNA and CDR2 as YNFKEQ. This CDR3 reads CASSQEAGPFFEQYF. CDR3 bases: TGTGCCAGCAGCCAAGAGGCGGGTCCCTTTTTCGAGCAGTACTTC.